This T cell receptor (beta chain) was obtained from a study of T-cell reconstitution after alpha-beta-depleted transplantation in children. TCRbeta library preparation incorporated unique molecular identifiers. TCRdb fed the PCR reads into MiXCR, producing one record per CDR3 protein. In the table there are over 200,000 distinct CDR3 sequences, approximately 8% of which are singletons. Trimming at V came to 5 bases and at J to 2 bases, leaving 5 bases not matched to a gene. Germline-derived CDR1 and CDR2 are SQVTM and ANQGSEA. The CDR3 sequence is 14 residues long. The chain employs TRBV29-1 and TRBJ2-3, with TRBD1 identical over 9 bases. This sample comprised PBMCs, mostly from graft donor cells, obtained 360 days after TCRalphabeta/CD19-depleted stem cell transplant. The sequence derives from a male patient aged 2-10 years who had a stem cell transplant for acute myeloid leukemia, so the T cells may come from the graft donor. In DNA form, the CDR3 reads TGCAGCGTTAGCCGGGACAGGGACACAGATACGCAGTATTTT. Encoded protein: CSVSRDRDTDTQYF.